The clone carrying this TCR beta chain turned up a few times. Trimming took 3 bases from V and 7 from J, leaving 7 bases between them. The CDR3 loop spans 11 amino acids. From germline, CDR1 is ENHRY and CDR2 SYGVKD. The sample originates from a study of T cells after yellow fever vaccination. TCRdb processed the 5' RACE reads anew with MiXCR; each CDR3 protein has one entry. The data show 450,000 to 550,000 distinct CDR3 sequences, with 15% to 20% seen just once and about 13% held by the top ten. The sequence was collected from a man aged 30-40 years who received the YFV17D yellow fever vaccine. The sample in question was PBMCs, obtained 15 days after the yellow fever booster vaccination. The V gene is TRBV10-3, the J gene TRBJ2-7; D is uncertain. The CDR3 loop reads CAISDGREQYF. CDR3 coding DNA: TGTGCCATCAGTGACGGACGTGAGCAGTACTTC.